This T cell receptor beta chain stems from a study of Graves' ophthalmopathy and Graves' hyperthyroidism. General study results and limits: As the model predicted ophthalmopathy progression, it achieved a sensitivity of 70% to 71% and a specificity of roughly 72%. Detected in blood as well were most expanded thyroid clonotypes with frequency above 0.001.

Each diagnosis was determined on the basis of clinical symptoms, serum thyroxine, TRAb, thyroid ultrasound and orbital computed tomography. The source of the PBMCs was over 8.5 ml of fresh peripheral blood. CDR3 length: 14 residues. Germline V gene data show CDR1 as MNHNS and CDR2 as SASEGT. V shed 8 bases and J shed 2 bases, with 15 bases lying between them. This clonotype was counted many times. Its cognate antigen is unknown. Amplifying from RNA transcripts, the study obtained TCR beta CDR3 regions. The first-round RT-PCR employed HTBI primers together with the Qiagen OneStep RT-PCR kit. A multiplex PCR was then performed as the second round. TCRdb re-called the multiplex PCR reads through MiXCR, storing one row per CDR3 protein. The table records 200,000 to 250,000 distinct CDR3 sequences, about a fifth of them present only once.

The sequenced material came from peripheral blood. The TCR comes from a woman aged 45-59 years with Graves' ophthalmopathy. V and J are TRBV6-1 and TRBJ1-2, with D possibly TRBD1 on 5 matching bases. CDR3 residues: CASCEIKGNYGYTF. The CDR3 DNA reads as TGTGCCAGCTGCGAAATTAAGGGGAACTATGGCTACACCTTC.